This T cell receptor (beta chain) was documented in a study of blood T cells in healthy people across ages. Next came a second PCR, run for about 7 to 12 cycles, which used a sample-barcoded 5' primer along with a J-beta primer mix. TCRdb analysed the 5' RACE reads with MiXCR anew, one entry per CDR3 protein. The data show about 1.8 million distinct CDR3 sequences, around half seen once. This CDR3 has 15 amino acids. The ends were cut back, 4 bases at V and 3 bases at J, with 15 bases in the middle. CDR1 and CDR2 from the germline V gene are SGHRS and YFSETQ. This chain joins TRBV5-1 and TRBJ2-3, with D perhaps given as TRBD1 or TRBD2 (5 bases each). The specimen sequenced was blood. This TCR was sampled from a woman in her thirties or forties in good health. The DNA of the CDR3 is TGCGCCAGCAGCCATGAGGGGCTGGGGACAGATACGCAGTATTTT. This sequence encodes CASSHEGLGTDTQYF.